What follows are 30 T cell receptor beta chains derived from one specimen sequenced in a study of early T cells in non-severe SARS-CoV-2 infection. In TCRdb, the 5' RACE reads were re-called with MiXCR into one record per CDR3 protein. The sample lists some 28,000 distinct CDR3 sequences; about 5% were seen once. The sample was whole blood. All receptors derive from an adult who was a healthcare worker with PCR-confirmed SARS-CoV-2 infection or an uninfected control (not recorded which).

The J gene is TRBJ1-6, the V gene TRBV3-1; D is unresolved. Germline loops: CDR1 LGHDT, CDR2 YNNKEL (reference sequence). The germline V and J ends were trimmed by 1 base and 8 bases, with 3 bases remaining between them. The CDR3 consists of 12 residues. The DNA for the CDR3 is TGTGCCAGCAGCCAAGGTGATTCACCCCTCCACTTT. It encodes CASSQGDSPLHF.

In this sample, this clonotype turned up a few times. J is TRBJ2-7 and V is TRBV5-1; 11 positions match TRBD2. V dropped 1 base and J dropped 3; count of bases not matched to a gene: 3. CDR3 size: 15 residues. Germline V CDR1 and CDR2: SGHRS, YFSETQ. CDR3 loop: CASSLIAGGIYEQYF. The CDR3 nucleotides read TGCGCCAGCAGCTTGATAGCGGGGGGGATCTACGAGCAGTACTTC.

This clonotype was recorded at least ten times. The V call is TRBV6-4, the J call TRBJ2-1, with 13 bases that match TRBD2. The CDR3 covers 18 residues. Germline V lookup: CDR1 MRHNA, CDR2 SNTAGT. V gave up 3 bases and J gave up 0 bases; unmatched junction bases: 5. The CDR3 reads CASSEGLAGPFSYNEQFF. The DNA for the CDR3 is TGTGCCAGCAGTGAGGGACTAGCGGGACCGTTCTCCTACAATGAGCAGTTCTTC.

This clonotype occurred many times. The chain links TRBV11-2 to TRBJ2-3; D is unresolved. Trimming cost V 5 bases and J 3 bases, with 15 bases left between them. Looked up from germline, CDR1 is SGHAT and CDR2 is FQNNGV. CDR3 length: 15 amino acids. This chain's CDR3 is CASSPWGNRTDTQYF. The CDR3 DNA sequence: TGTGCCAGCAGCCCATGGGGTAACCGGACAGATACGCAGTATTTT.

This clonotype was counted at least ten times. The chain uses TRBV5-6 and TRBJ2-7, with 7 bases fitting TRBD1. Germline assignment: CDR1 SGHDT and CDR2 YYEEEE. The trim removed 1 base at V and 2 bases at J, leaving 0 bases unmatched. This CDR3 comprises 13 residues. CDR3 amino acids: CASSLQGAYEQYF. The CDR3 nucleotides are TGTGCCAGCAGCTTGCAGGGGGCCTACGAGCAGTACTTC.

This clonotype was counted at least ten times. The chain joins TRBV18 to TRBJ2-7; 8 bases fit TRBD1. Per germline, CDR1 KGHSH and CDR2 LQKENI. Germline trimming cut 0 bases from V and 0 bases from J; bases unmatched to any gene: 7. The CDR3 has 17 amino acids. The CDR3 spells CASSPPRAGGISYEQYF. CDR3 sequence (DNA): TGTGCCAGCTCACCACCCAGGGCAGGGGGCATCTCCTACGAGCAGTACTTC. The whole variable domain, remainder taken from reference TRBV18 and TRBJ2-7, is NAGVMQNPRHLVRRRGQEARLRCSPMKGHSHVYWYRQLPEEGLKFMVYLQKENIIDESGMPKERFSAEFPKEGPSILRIQQVVRGDSAAYFCASSPPRAGGISYEQYFGPGTRLTVT.

This clonotype was detected only a few times. CDR3: CASRTGGKKNTIYF. The DNA for the CDR3 is TGTGCCAGCAGGACGGGGGGAAAAAAAAACACCATATATTTT. The rearrangement uses TRBV12-3 or TRBV12-4 and TRBJ1-3; tentative D call: TRBD1 (5 bases). V gave up 6 bases and J gave up 6 bases, with 15 bases separating them. The CDR3 is 14 residues long.

This clonotype was seen a handful of times. This rearrangement joins TRBV10-3 to TRBJ2-2; 8 bases fit TRBD1. The CDR3 consists of 17 residues. Germline V gene sequence: CDR1 ENHRY, CDR2 SYGVKD. Trimming took 2 bases from V and 3 from J; bases not matched to a gene: 8. CDR3 bases: TGTGCCATCAGTGAGACGGACAGGGTACAGGACACCGGGGAGCTGTTTTTT. Protein: CAISETDRVQDTGELFF.

This clonotype was found many times. This chain joins TRBV5-1 and TRBJ2-1; 10 bases line up with TRBD1. The CDR3 is 18 residues long. J gave up 7 bases and V 3 bases, and 16 bases lay outside the gene matches. The V gene's germline CDR1 is SGHRS and CDR2 YFSETQ. CDR3 sequence: CASSSAFVRDRGKNEQFF. In DNA form, the CDR3 reads TGCGCCAGCAGCTCTGCGTTCGTACGGGACAGGGGTAAAAATGAGCAGTTCTTC.

The V and J genes are TRBV6-1 and TRBJ2-5; D is unresolved. This CDR3 has 14 amino acids. V lost 5 bases and J 1 base, leaving 11 bases between the germline ends. Germline values: CDR1 MNHNS, CDR2 SASEGT. The DNA of the CDR3 is TGTGCCAGCAGTTATCGGGCCGGCCAAGAGACCCAGTACTTC. Translated: CASSYRAGQETQYF.

This clonotype has at least ten counts. The chain is built from TRBV5-8 and TRBJ2-7; D is tentatively TRBD1 or TRBD2 (5 bases each). Germline CDR1 and CDR2: SGHTS and YDEGEE. The V end lost 4 bases, the J end lost 2 bases, and 10 bases lay between the germline ends. This CDR3 spans 13 amino acids. The DNA of the CDR3 is TGTGCCAGCAGCCTGTTGGGGGCCTACGAGCAGTACTTC. This gives the protein CASSLLGAYEQYF.

This clonotype was picked up a small number of times. This chain uses TRBV7-9 with TRBJ1-5, with TRBD1 identical over 8 bases. The germline V gene has CDR1 SEHNR and CDR2 FQNEAQ (reference sequence). Trimming took 5 bases from V and 4 from J; bases not matched to a gene: 4. This CDR3 region has 14 residues. Here the CDR3 DNA reads TGTGCCAGCAGCCCGACAGGGGCTAATCAGCCCCAGCATTTT. This encodes CASSPTGANQPQHF.

This clonotype was counted ten times or more. The chain couples TRBV28 to TRBJ1-4; possible D gene TRBD1, 6 bases. The CDR3 contains 14 residues. Looked up from germline, CDR1 is MDHEN and CDR2 is SYDVKM. V was trimmed by 6 bases and J by 1 base, leaving 9 bases between them. CDR3 loop: CASRPQGTNEKLFF. As DNA, the CDR3 is TGTGCCAGCAGACCACAGGGAACTAATGAAAAACTGTTTTTT.

The sample holds a few counts of this clonotype. The chain recombines TRBV12-3 or TRBV12-4 with TRBJ2-3; D tentatively fits TRBD1 or TRBD2 (6 bases each). Trimming left V 4 bases short and J 7 bases short, with 18 bases between. This CDR3 spans 15 amino acids. CDR3 DNA sequence: TGTGCCAGCAGTTCCCGCGGGCAGGGGACTCATACGCAGTATTTT. Protein product: CASSSRGQGTHTQYF.

This clonotype was picked up a small number of times. The chain uses TRBV6-5 and TRBJ2-7; no firm D call. V was cut by 0 bases and J by 2 bases, with 2 bases left in between. The CDR3 loop spans 12 amino acids. Germline CDR1 MNHEY, CDR2 SVGAGI. The CDR3 region is CASSYSTYEQYF. The CDR3 DNA is TGTGCCAGCAGTTACTCTACCTACGAGCAGTACTTC.

This clonotype was observed at least ten times. The chain combines TRBV28 with TRBJ1-5, with a weak D call TRBD1 (6 bases). Trimming cost V 7 bases and J 9 bases, with 13 bases left between them. CDR1 and CDR2 (germline): MDHEN, SYDVKM. This CDR3 spans 12 amino acids. The CDR3 here is CASTSGGRPQHF. The CDR3 nucleotides read TGTGCCAGCACCTCCGGGGGCCGGCCCCAGCATTTT.

This clonotype was seen at least ten times. This chain links TRBV20-1 with TRBJ2-7; TRBD2 aligns across 14 bases. There are 19 residues in the CDR3. V was clipped by 2 bases and J by 4 bases; unmatched bases: 16. Germline V CDR1 and CDR2: DFQATT, SNEGSKA (reference sequence). CDR3 coding DNA: TGCAGTGCTAGACCTAAAGGGACTAGCGGGGGTCCCTTTCCTTACGAGCAGTACTTC. Its protein is CSARPKGTSGGPFPYEQYF.

This clonotype was seen ten or more times. The rearrangement joins TRBV20-1 to TRBJ2-5; 8 positions match TRBD1. The germline gives CDR1 DFQATT, CDR2 SNEGSKA (reference sequence). This CDR3 has 18 amino acids. With 0 bases clipped from V and 1 base from J, the junction kept 13 bases outside the gene matches. CDR3 residues: CSARDNRAKDRAQETQYF. In DNA, the CDR3 is TGCAGTGCTAGAGATAATAGGGCAAAGGACAGGGCCCAAGAGACCCAGTACTTC.

The chain has TRBV27 and TRBJ1-2; tentative D call: TRBD1 (5 bases). The CDR3 spans 13 residues. Germline-derived CDR1 and CDR2 are MNHEY and SMNVEV (reference sequence). V shed 3 bases and J shed 8 bases, with 13 bases lying between them. CDR3 region: CASSFGGWDGYTF. The CDR3 DNA reads TGTGCCAGCAGTTTTGGGGGATGGGACGGCTACACCTTC.

This clonotype has a count of ten or more. This chain connects TRBV19 to TRBJ1-3; D ambiguous. Between the trimmed V and J ends, which lost 3 bases and 2 bases, there was a span of 8 bases. Germline CDR1 is LNHDA and CDR2 is SQIVND (reference sequence). There are 14 residues in the CDR3. CDR3 DNA sequence: TGTGCCAGTAGTATTAGGACGGCTGGAAACACCATATATTTT. Amino acids: CASSIRTAGNTIYF.

This clonotype was observed at least ten times. The chain combines TRBV10-3 with TRBJ2-2, with a possible D match to TRBD1 (6 bases). V shed 3 bases and J shed 5 bases, with 10 bases lying between them. The germline V gene encodes CDR1 ENHRY and CDR2 SYGVKD. There are 14 residues in the CDR3. Here the CDR3 reads CAISDRGETGELFF. The CDR3 coding sequence is TGTGCCATCAGTGACAGGGGAGAAACCGGGGAGCTGTTTTTT.

This clonotype appeared many times. This chain uses TRBV11-2 with TRBJ2-5; the D gene could be TRBD1 or TRBD2 (5 bases each). Trimming cost V 4 bases and J 1 base, with 16 bases left between them. Germline V gene lookup returns CDR1 SGHAT and CDR2 FQNNGV. The CDR3 length is 16 residues. The CDR3 region is CASSWGWGPSQETQYF. The CDR3 DNA is TGTGCCAGCAGCTGGGGGTGGGGACCCTCCCAAGAGACCCAGTACTTC. The variable domain in full, with the rest retrieved from reference TRBV11-2 and TRBJ2-5, is EAGVAQSPRYKIIEKRQSVAFWCNPISGHATLYWYQQILGQGPKLLIQFQNNGVVDDSQLPKDRFSAERLKGVDSTLKIQPAKLEDSAVYLCASSWGWGPSQETQYFGPGTRLLVL.

Judged by abundance, this clonotype is medium-sized. The chain joins TRBV12-3 or TRBV12-4 to TRBJ1-5, with D tentatively TRBD1 (6 bases). The CDR3 has 15 amino acids. The ends were cut back, 10 bases at V and 1 base at J, with 17 bases in the middle. CDR3 residues: CATVDGGQSNQPQHF. The CDR3 DNA reads as TGTGCCACCGTCGACGGGGGGCAAAGCAATCAGCCCCAGCATTTT.

The table lists this clonotype with a few counts. This chain joins TRBV12-3 or TRBV12-4 and TRBJ1-5; D gene ambiguous. The CDR3 contains 12 residues. V lost 2 bases, J lost 11 bases, and 10 bases lay in between. CDR3 loop: CASSLKGEAQHF. CDR3 nucleotide sequence: TGTGCCAGCAGTTTAAAGGGAGAGGCCCAGCATTTT.

This clonotype was recorded at least ten times. This chain uses TRBV29-1 with TRBJ2-3; D might be TRBD1 (6 bases). CDR3 length: 14 amino acids. Between the trimmed V and J ends, which lost 8 bases and 3 bases, there was a span of 18 bases. Per the germline V gene, CDR1 is SQVTM and CDR2 is ANQGSEA. CDR3 bases: TGCAGCACGGAAAGAGGGGGTGGGACAGATACGCAGTATTTT. Its translation: CSTERGGGTDTQYF.

This clonotype has ten or more counts. The chain links TRBV20-1 to TRBJ2-4; unclear D gene. Germline V gives CDR1 DFQATT, CDR2 SNEGSKA (reference sequence). V lost 5 bases and J lost 3, with 8 bases in between. The CDR3 is 12 amino acids. CDR3 coding DNA: TGCAGTGCTGGGGAAGGCAAAAACATTCAGTACTTC. Protein sequence: CSAGEGKNIQYF.

This clonotype was seen more than once but under ten times. The V call is TRBV25-1, the J call TRBJ1-4; TRBD1 aligns across 7 bases. CDR1 is MGHDK and CDR2 is SYGVNS in the germline V gene. CDR3 size: 16 residues. The V and J ends lost 0 bases and 8 bases, in that order; junction bases with no gene match: 9. The CDR3 spells CASSEYRYRGLEKLFF. CDR3 bases: TGTGCCAGCAGTGAATATCGATACAGGGGTTTGGAAAAACTGTTTTTT.

This clonotype was counted between two and nine times. The chain is built from TRBV12-3 or TRBV12-4 and TRBJ2-3; 13 bases fit TRBD2. The J segment lost 2 bases and the V segment lost 7 bases, leaving 6 bases of the junction unmatched. The CDR3 is 16 residues long. The CDR3 loop is CASTRGLAGATDTQYF. In DNA form, the CDR3 reads TGTGCCAGCACCCGTGGACTAGCGGGGGCCACAGATACGCAGTATTTT.

This clonotype was seen at least ten times. Written as DNA, the CDR3 is TGTGCCAGCAGTTTACAGGAGGCCTATAATTCACCCCTCCACTTT. Translated: CASSLQEAYNSPLHF. V and J are TRBV28 and TRBJ1-6; D is ambiguous. This CDR3 has 15 residues. CDR1 is MDHEN and CDR2 is SYDVKM in the germline V gene. Trimming took off 2 bases at V and 2 bases at J, with 7 bases between the two ends.

This clonotype has ten or more counts. J is TRBJ1-4 and V is TRBV20-1; D possibly corresponds to TRBD1 (6 bases). CDR1 DFQATT and CDR2 SNEGSKA come from the germline V gene (reference sequence). The CDR3 runs 13 residues. Trimming removed 6 bases from V and 4 bases from J, with 12 bases in between. DNA of the CDR3: TGCAGTGCCACGAGGACAGATAATGAAAAACTGTTTTTT. Translating it yields CSATRTDNEKLFF.